Listed here is a single T cell receptor (beta chain). This sample is part of a study of blood T cell repertoires in COVID-19. V lost 8 bases and J 4 bases, leaving 15 bases between the germline ends. The CDR3 is 14 residues long. The germline V gene encodes CDR1 LGHDT and CDR2 YNNKEL (reference sequence). Assay used: immunoSEQ multiplex PCR; TCRdb lists only in-frame clones, some missing. The table includes about 210,000 clones, 84% detected once. The chain joins TRBV3-1 (or the pseudogene TRBV3-2) to TRBJ1-3, with a possible D match to TRBD1 (5 bases). The clonotype comes from a woman of 80 years or more with COVID-19, enrolled during active disease. Sample: peripheral blood. The CDR3 DNA is TGTGCCAGCTCTGATCCGGGGGTGGGAAACACCATATATTTT. It specifies CASSDPGVGNTIYF.